Listed here are 6 T cell receptor beta chains from one sample, sequenced in a study of cytomegalovirus exposure and HLA in healthy donors. The PCR contained 60 Vbeta and 13 Jbeta primers. Repertoires were generated with immunoSEQ multiplex PCR, while TCRdb's copy carries only in-frame clones and drops some. This sample has about 190,000 clones, with around 82% found just once. The specimen was PBMCs. The receptors stem from a boy aged 5 to 17 in good health and CMV-seronegative.

In this sample, this clone turned up once. The chain joins TRBV7-9 to TRBJ2-7; perhaps TRBD1 as D (5 bases). Germline CDR1 is SEHNR and CDR2 is FQNEAQ (reference sequence). With 0 bases removed from V and 6 bases from J, the gap between germline ends came to 12 bases. The CDR3 totals 14 residues. The CDR3 is CASSLADQGREQYF. The CDR3 DNA follows: TGTGCCAGCAGCTTAGCCGATCAGGGCCGCGAGCAGTACTTC.

This clone was found once. The rearrangement uses TRBV30 and TRBJ2-7; 9 nucleotides match TRBD2. Germline V gene lookup returns CDR1 GTSNPN and CDR2 SVGIG (reference sequence). Trimming cost V 1 base and J 2 bases; bases outside gene matches: 3. There are 14 residues in the CDR3. CDR3: CAWSGSGGTYEQYF. CDR3 nucleotides: TGTGCCTGGAGTGGTAGCGGGGGAACCTACGAGCAGTACTTC.

The chain combines TRBV5-4 with TRBJ2-5, with a weak D call TRBD2 (5 bases). The V gene's germline CDR1 is SGHNT and CDR2 YYREEE (reference sequence). Between the trimmed V and J ends, which lost 5 bases and 2 bases, there was a span of 10 bases. The CDR3 consists of 13 residues. This chain's CDR3 is CASRRGWQETQYF. For the CDR3, the DNA is TGTGCCAGCAGGAGAGGGTGGCAAGAGACCCAGTACTTC.

The chain employs TRBV9 and TRBJ1-6; D not certain. With 2 bases removed from V and 0 bases from J, the gap between germline ends came to 9 bases. The CDR3 spans 16 residues. Germline CDR1 and CDR2: SGDLS and YYNGEE. The CDR3 loop reads CASSVSEGSYNSPLHF. CDR3 nucleotide sequence: TGTGCCAGCAGCGTTTCGGAGGGCTCCTATAATTCACCCCTCCACTTT.

The V and J genes are TRBV11-2 and TRBJ2-5; D perhaps matches TRBD2 (6 bases). Germline CDR1 reads SGHAT; CDR2 reads FQNNGV. The CDR3 runs 14 residues. Trimming pared 5 bases from V and 2 bases from J, leaving 12 bases between. CDR3 sequence reads: CASSPRDFQETQYF. Written as DNA, the CDR3 is TGTGCCAGCAGCCCTCGGGACTTTCAAGAGACCCAGTACTTC.

The rearrangement joins TRBV11-1 to TRBJ2-3; 10 nucleotides line up with TRBD1. Germline trimming cut 1 base from V and 6 bases from J; bases unmatched to any gene: 7. The CDR3 sequence is 16 residues long. CDR1 is SGHAT, CDR2 FQDESV, per germline (reference sequence). CDR3 nucleotide sequence: TGTGCCAGCAGCTTAGGGGAAGACAGGGGGCATGATACGCAGTATTTT. Translating it yields CASSLGEDRGHDTQYF.